This T cell receptor beta chain derives from a study of blood T cell repertoires in COVID-19. Looking at the study overall: Specimens from acute and convalescent COVID-19 originated in the United States, Italy and Spain.

Trimming took off 1 base at V and 5 bases at J, with 14 bases between the two ends. Germline V lookup: CDR1 LGHDT, CDR2 YNNKEL (reference sequence). The CDR3 runs 15 residues. TCRdb's table, derived via immunoSEQ multiplex PCR, lists solely in-frame clones and lacks some. The table includes 50,000 to 65,000 clones, about 86% detected once. The TCR sequence derives from a man aged 35 to 55 with acute or convalescent COVID-19. Sequencing was done on a sample of peripheral blood. The rearrangement links TRBV3-1 (or the pseudogene TRBV3-2) to TRBJ2-5; a weak D match, TRBD2 (5 bases). The DNA for the CDR3 is TGTGCCAGCAGCCAAGGACTACTCCCCGGGGAGACCCAGTACTTC. Translated: CASSQGLLPGETQYF.